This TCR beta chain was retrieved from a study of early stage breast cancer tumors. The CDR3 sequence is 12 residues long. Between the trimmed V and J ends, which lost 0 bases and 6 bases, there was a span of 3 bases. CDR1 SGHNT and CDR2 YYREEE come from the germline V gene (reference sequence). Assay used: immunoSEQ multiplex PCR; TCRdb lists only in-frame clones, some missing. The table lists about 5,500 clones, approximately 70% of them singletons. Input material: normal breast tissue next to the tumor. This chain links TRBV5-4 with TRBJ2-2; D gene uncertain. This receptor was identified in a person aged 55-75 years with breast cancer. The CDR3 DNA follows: TGTGCCAGCAGCTTGGTTGCCGGGGAGCTGTTTTTT. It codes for CASSLVAGELFF.